The rows below give T cell receptor beta chains drawn from one sample of a study of blood T cell repertoires in COVID-19. Sequenced by immunoSEQ multiplex PCR; TCRdb stores in-frame clones only, minus some. The sample shows 300,000 to 400,000 clones, 80% to 90% of them seen only once. The material sequenced was peripheral blood. All receptors come from a man aged 25 to 40 with COVID-19, enrolled during active disease. Both conserved end residues are trimmed from each CDR3.

V	J	CDR3
TRBV7-2	TRBJ1-3	ASSLLLFSGNTIY
TRBV7-3	TRBJ2-7	ASSLLAGVREQY
TRBV4-3	TRBJ1-1	ASSQTGESEAF
TRBV4-3	TRBJ2-1	ASSQAWDREYNEQF
TRBV18	TRBJ1-1	ASSPRETSGGYTEAF
TRBV30	TRBJ1-5	ACSGTGGSPQH
TRBV12-5	TRBJ1-5	ASGFRTANDYSNQPQH
TRBV11-1	TRBJ2-5	ASSLRQRVGQETQY
TRBV5-1	TRBJ2-3	ASSWTRGDTQY
TRBV6-5	TRBJ2-7	ASRPSGSYSYEQY
TRBV5-6	TRBJ2-2	ASSLGQPPKGRELF
TRBV5-4	TRBJ2-1	ASSPGGSSYNEQF
TRBV11-3	TRBJ2-7	ASSLRGQSYYEQY
TRBV4-2	TRBJ1-1	ASSQLQGRNTEAF
TRBV7-8	TRBJ1-1	ASSPIPADRVPAF
TRBV11-1	TRBJ1-1	ASSNSGLGAF
TRBV5-6	TRBJ1-1	ASSLTTGWNTEAF
TRBV15	TRBJ2-2	ATSRDGTGIGGGELF
TRBV11-3	TRBJ2-1	ASRPRPGSGTSGHNEQF
TRBV6-5	TRBJ2-5	ASSLNGRDGETQY
TRBV19	TRBJ2-7	ASGDWAGLTYEQY
TRBV3-1/TRBV3-2	TRBJ2-2	ASRTGGAGELF
TRBV5-3	TRBJ2-3	ARSLFGQFFPSTDTQY
TRBV9	TRBJ1-2	ASSVSGRDYGYT
TRBV30	TRBJ2-1	AWSVLGTSGKGGQF
TRBV7-9	TRBJ2-7	ASSRTGTSGTVIA
TRBV5-5	TRBJ1-2	ASSLSTDLNYGYT
TRBV5-4	TRBJ2-2	ASSLALWETGELF
TRBV4-3	TRBJ1-2	ASSQGGTDYGYT
TRBV4-1	TRBJ2-3	ASSQGSGDTQY
TRBV5-6	TRBJ2-5	ASSLRAGEQETQY
TRBV18	TRBJ1-4	ASSPDRVSNEKLF
TRBV7-8	TRBJ2-7	ASSPYYEQY
TRBV5-6	TRBJ2-3	ASSLIGQGRDTQY
TRBV24-1	TRBJ1-4	ATSDSGTDSEKLF
TRBV4-3	TRBJ1-1	ASRESYYRARRTF
TRBV6-2/TRBV6-3	TRBJ2-7	ASSYSRGDRGPLEQY
TRBV18	TRBJ2-7	ASSPKAGADSYEQY
TRBV5-6	TRBJ2-5	ASSLWGTGGQETQY
TRBV19	TRBJ1-5	ASSLRGNQPQH
TRBV2	TRBJ1-2	ASSEARQGNGYT
TRBV5-1	TRBJ2-7	ASSPGTLSYEQY
TRBV6-5	TRBJ1-5	ASSSGNQPQH
TRBV4-2	TRBJ1-5	ASSQGLQPLNQPQH
TRBV5-1	TRBJ2-3	ASSLGQAPDTQY
TRBV11-1	TRBJ2-5	ASSFGLAVQETQY
TRBV19	TRBJ1-2	ASKYFGTGGDGYT
TRBV14	TRBJ1-6	ASSHSGSYNSPLH
TRBV10-3	TRBJ1-5	AISEYTLSNQPQH
TRBV6-5	TRBJ2-3	ASSYSKLGPDTQY
TRBV7-9	TRBJ2-7	ASSFLQGEQY
TRBV24-1	TRBJ1-5	ATSDPKRDSNQPQH
TRBV7-3	TRBJ2-2	ASSHRGVAGLPANTGELF
TRBV2	TRBJ2-7	ASSPFYEQY
TRBV30	TRBJ2-5	AWSEIRGETQY
TRBV6-6	TRBJ2-1	ASSRGPYNEQF
TRBV7-2	TRBJ2-1	ASSETSDYYNEQF
TRBV19	TRBJ2-1	ASSTGLALSYFSYNEQF
TRBV27	TRBJ2-3	ASSRRRAADTQY